This entry features one TCR beta chain sequence. Antigen unknown. Profiled with immunoSEQ multiplex PCR; TCRdb holds only in-frame clones, not every one. The table records some 60,000 clones, about 94% of them present only once. The entry originates in a study of human versus mouse CDR3 diversity and MHC coevolution. Study-wide points: Human CDR3s averaged more deletions and insertions than mouse CDR3s. Human T cells underwent selection on roughly 6 different MHC II alleles.

The CDR3 runs to 15 residues. The chain recombines TRBV21-1 with TRBJ1-2; TRBD1 is taken as the D call from the table, unchecked against the DNA. TRBV21-1 is deemed a pseudogene. The clonotype originates from a person between 55 and 69 years old in good health. The sample comprised naive CD4+ T cells from blood. As for subset: CD45RO-negative CD62L-positive naive CD4 T cells. The CDR3 coding sequence is TGTGCCAGCAGCGCACCGGGACAGCAATCCTATGGCTACACCTTC. The encoded protein is CASSAPGQQSYGYTF.